These 10 T cell receptor beta chains came from one sample sequenced in a study of T cells after yellow fever vaccination. MiXCR, run by TCRdb on the 5' RACE reads, gives a single entry per CDR3 protein. The table has some 340,000 distinct CDR3 sequences, around 10% seen once. Sequencing used CD4+ T cells sorted from PBMCs, obtained 45 days after the yellow fever booster vaccination. These receptors came from a man younger than 35 who received the YFV17D yellow fever vaccine.

The chain combines TRBV14 with TRBJ2-3; TRBD1 might be the D (6 bases). This CDR3 is 13 amino acids long. Germline loops: CDR1 SGHDN, CDR2 FVKESK. Trimming shortened V by 6 bases and J by 4 bases, and 11 bases separated the two germline ends. DNA for the CDR3: TGTGCCAGCAGGTTACAGGGCGCAGATACGCAGTATTTT. Protein: CASRLQGADTQYF.

This chain joins TRBV5-1 and TRBJ1-3, with a weak D call TRBD1 (6 bases). Between the trimmed V and J ends, which lost 4 bases and 8 bases, there was a span of 13 bases. Germline V gene data show CDR1 as SGHRS and CDR2 as YFSETQ. The CDR3 is 13 amino acids. The CDR3 bases are TGCGCCAGCAGCGTCGGACAGACCCACACCATATATTTT. Translation: CASSVGQTHTIYF.

This clonotype appeared a few times. V usage is TRBV7-6 and J usage is TRBJ2-1; 7 bases map to TRBD1. Trimming took 8 bases from V and 7 from J; bases not matched to a gene: 5. Germline CDR1 and CDR2: SGHVS and FNYEAQ. There are 12 residues in the CDR3. CDR3 sequence (DNA): TGTGCCAGCGGCAGCAGGGGGAATGAGCAGTTCTTC. Translation gives CASGSRGNEQFF.

The chain joins TRBV28 to TRBJ1-5; perhaps TRBD1 as D (6 bases). This CDR3 is 15 amino acids long. Germline V gene lookup returns CDR1 MDHEN and CDR2 SYDVKM. V lost 5 bases, J lost 7 bases, and 18 bases lay in between. CDR3 in DNA: TGTGCCAGCAGTACTAATAGGGGGGGTTGGCAGCCCCAGCATTTT. Translating gives CASSTNRGGWQPQHF.

This clonotype occurred many times. The gene calls are TRBV4-2 and TRBJ2-5; D possibly corresponds to TRBD2 (6 bases). The CDR3 totals 15 residues. V shed 4 bases and J shed 4 bases, with 16 bases lying between them. Germline V gene data show CDR1 as LGHNA and CDR2 as YNFKEQ. The CDR3 sequence: CASSRGLGGGETQYF. As DNA, the CDR3 is TGTGCCAGCAGCCGAGGACTGGGGGGTGGAGAGACCCAGTACTTC.

This clonotype was observed at least ten times. The gene calls are TRBV10-3 and TRBJ2-2; D unclear. The germline CDR1 and CDR2 sequences are ENHRY and SYGVKD. The CDR3 consists of 13 residues. V lost 3 bases to trimming and J lost 6 bases, with 8 bases between them. The CDR3 region has the DNA TGTGCCATCAGTGACAAGAGGCCCGGGGAGCTGTTTTTT. The encoded protein is CAISDKRPGELFF.

This clonotype was found a few times. This chain joins TRBV4-1 and TRBJ2-5, with 10 bases fitting TRBD1. Germline V CDR1 and CDR2: MGHRA, YSYEKL. This CDR3 spans 15 amino acids. Losses at the gene ends were 4 bases for V and 4 bases for J; bases not matched to a gene: 6. CDR3 nucleotides: TGCGCCAGCAGCCGCCAGGGACAGGGGACAGAGACCCAGTACTTC. This sequence encodes CASSRQGQGTETQYF.

The table lists this clonotype with a few counts. V gene TRBV12-3 or TRBV12-4 combines with J gene TRBJ2-7; TRBD2 matches at 7 bases. CDR3 size: 13 residues. J was trimmed by 7 bases and V by 6 bases; bases with no gene match: 9. CDR3 amino acids: CASSSRGVGEQYV. The CDR3 DNA reads as TGTGCCAGCAGCTCTCGGGGGGTAGGGGAGCAGTACGTC.

This clonotype was seen a few times. The chain is built from TRBV14 and TRBJ2-1; TRBD2 might be the D (6 bases). CDR3 length: 16 residues. The germline V gene encodes CDR1 SGHDN and CDR2 FVKESK. Trimming removed 1 base at V and 2 bases at J, with 12 bases between. CDR3 loop: CASSQAGGATYNEQFF. The CDR3 bases are TGTGCCAGCAGCCAAGCCGGAGGGGCAACCTACAATGAGCAGTTCTTC.

The V call is TRBV7-3, the J call TRBJ2-1; no clear D. This CDR3 is built from 12 residues. Deletions cut 2 bases from V and 6 bases from J, with 5 bases between. Looked up from germline, CDR1 is SGHTA and CDR2 is FQGTGA. The CDR3, as DNA: TGTGCCAGCAGCTTAGCCTCCAATGAGCAGTTCTTC. Translated, it gives CASSLASNEQFF.